A single T cell receptor (beta chain) is shown here with its context. Between the trimmed V and J ends, which lost 4 bases and 3 bases, there was a span of 12 bases. Germline V gene lookup returns CDR1 ENHRY and CDR2 SYGVKD. The CDR3 is 14 residues long. This record belongs to a study of regulatory T cells in long-lasting Graves disease. Regarding time point: newly diagnosed GD, antithyroid drugs for less than 3 months. PBMC RNA was the source of the TCR library. The source of the patients was an endocrinology department in Xi'an, China. Libraries of TCR beta came from iRepertoire HTBI primers plus Arm-PCR of CDR3 regions. TCRdb re-called the multiplex PCR reads with MiXCR, one entry per CDR3 protein. This table has 400,000 to 500,000 distinct CDR3 sequences, 14% appearing once. The same data also contributed to another study, on T cells in Graves' hyperthyroidism and ophthalmopathy. As reported in that work: From stable hyperthyroidism, ophthalmopathy was separated by a 13 V-J model. Prediction of ophthalmopathy progression came a median 6.5 months pre-onset.

This sample comprised peripheral blood mononuclear cells (PBMCs), obtained at new diagnosis, from a patient treated with antithyroid drugs. The V and J genes are TRBV10-3 and TRBJ1-2; no definite D call. The clonotype was recovered from a woman between 50 and 59 years old with Graves disease. The CDR3 loop is CAISGGGSDYGYTF. CDR3 bases: TGTGCCATCAGTGGGGGAGGTAGTGACTATGGCTACACCTTC.